This entry lists 14 T cell receptor beta chains sequenced from one sample in a study of blood T cell repertoires in COVID-19. Some clones are missing from TCRdb's copy, which holds only in-frame ones; the method was immunoSEQ multiplex PCR. Here the sample spans 250,000 to 350,000 clones, around 89% being singletons. Sequenced input: peripheral blood. These receptors originate from a man aged 25-40 years with acute or convalescent COVID-19.

This chain joins TRBV7-2 and TRBJ1-5; maybe TRBD1 (5 bases). CDR3 length: 15 amino acids. V dropped 8 bases and J dropped 3 bases, with 17 bases sitting between them. Per germline, CDR1 SGHTA and CDR2 FQGNSA. Here the CDR3 reads CASGKGLLFNQPQHF. The CDR3 DNA sequence: TGTGCCAGCGGGAAGGGACTTTTATTCAATCAGCCCCAGCATTTT.

This chain connects TRBV2 to TRBJ2-2; possibly TRBD1 for D (5 bases). The CDR3 has 15 amino acids. V shed 3 bases and J shed 1 base, with 9 bases lying between them. Germline V gene data show CDR1 as SNHLY and CDR2 as FYNNEI. This CDR3 is CASSERRGNTGELFF. In DNA, the CDR3 is TGTGCCAGCAGTGAGAGAAGGGGGAACACCGGGGAGCTGTTTTTT.

This chain connects TRBV7-2 to TRBJ2-7, with 8 positions matching TRBD2. This CDR3 has 15 amino acids. The germline V gene has CDR1 SGHTA and CDR2 FQGNSA. J was trimmed by 2 bases and V by 6 bases; bases with no gene match: 9. CDR3 sequence reads: CASRHPSGSPYEQYF. The DNA of the CDR3 is TGTGCCAGCAGGCACCCTAGCGGGTCTCCCTACGAGCAGTACTTC.

The count of this clone is one. This chain connects TRBV7-2 to TRBJ2-5; 7 bases agree with TRBD2. V was pared by 5 bases and J by 5 bases, with 11 bases of the junction left unmatched. Germline V CDR1 and CDR2: SGHTA, FQGNSA. The CDR3 runs 15 residues. The DNA of the CDR3 is TGTGCCAGCAGCCCCAGGACTAGATTGATTGAGACCCAGTACTTC. It is translated as CASSPRTRLIETQYF. Full variable domain (remainder filled in from reference TRBV7-2 and TRBJ2-5): GAGVSQSPSNKVTEKGKDVELRCDPISGHTALYWYRQSLGQGLEFLIYFQGNSAPDKSGLPSDRFSAERTGGSVSTLTIQRTQQEDSAVYLCASSPRTRLIETQYFGPGTRLLVL.

The chain couples TRBV5-5 to TRBJ2-5, with D unresolved. The ends were cut back, 5 bases at V and 5 bases at J, with 16 bases in the middle. Germline V gene sequence: CDR1 SGHKS, CDR2 YYEKEE (reference sequence). The CDR3 spans 14 residues. CDR3 nucleotides: TGTGCCAGCAGTTCACCCACATCGGGTGAGACCCAGTACTTC. Its protein product is CASSSPTSGETQYF.

V is TRBV18 and J is TRBJ2-7; 8 bases fit TRBD1. Trimming at V came to 4 bases and at J to 5 bases, leaving 10 bases not matched to a gene. Germline values: CDR1 KGHSH, CDR2 LQKENI. The CDR3 runs 15 residues. CDR3: CASSHLDRAGNEQYF. DNA of the CDR3: TGTGCCAGCTCACACCTGGACAGGGCGGGGAACGAGCAGTACTTC.

V usage is TRBV27 and J usage is TRBJ2-1; the match to TRBD1 covers 10 bases. Germline V gives CDR1 MNHEY, CDR2 SMNVEV (reference sequence). The CDR3 consists of 14 residues. J gave up 8 bases and V 3 bases, and 4 bases lay outside the gene matches. The CDR3 region has the DNA TGTGCCAGCAGTTTCCGGGACAGGGGCGATGAGCAGTTCTTC. It encodes CASSFRDRGDEQFF.

The chain joins TRBV5-1 to TRBJ2-1; TRBD2 aligns across 8 bases. This CDR3 is 15 amino acids long. CDR1 SGHRS and CDR2 YFSETQ come from the germline V gene. After removal of 4 bases from V and 7 bases from J, the junction contained 10 bases not matched to a gene. CDR3: CASSLGGTSRNEQFF. The CDR3 nucleotides are TGCGCCAGCAGCCTGGGAGGGACTAGTAGGAATGAGCAGTTCTTC.

J is TRBJ2-3 and V is TRBV24-1, with 8 bases lining up with TRBD1. CDR1 KGHDR and CDR2 SFDVKD come from the germline V gene. This CDR3 comprises 14 residues. V lost 4 bases and J lost 1; bases outside the gene matches: 0. The CDR3 loop reads CATSEGQGTDTQYF. CDR3 bases: TGTGCCACCAGTGAGGGACAGGGCACAGATACGCAGTATTTT.

The CDR3 loop reads CASSLAESYEQYF. The CDR3 DNA follows: TGTGCCAGCAGCTTAGCAGAATCCTACGAGCAGTACTTC. The rearrangement joins TRBV7-3 to TRBJ2-7; no clear D gene. The CDR3 totals 13 residues. Trimming left V 2 bases short and J 1 base short, with 6 bases between. Germline CDR1 reads SGHTA; CDR2 reads FQGTGA.

The chain joins TRBV21-1 to TRBJ1-3. TRBV21-1 is an annotated pseudogene. The CDR3 has 13 residues. CDR3 region: CASSSGRGNTIYF. The CDR3 DNA reads as TGTGCCAGCAGCAGCGGTAGAGGAAACACCATATATTTT.

The chain joins TRBV6-2 or TRBV6-3 to TRBJ1-5; D not certain. This CDR3 is built from 13 residues. CDR1 is MNHEY, CDR2 SVGEGT, per germline. Trimming shortened V by 5 bases and J by 4 bases, and 9 bases separated the two germline ends. This chain's CDR3 is CASSPRRNQPQHF. The CDR3 nucleotides read TGTGCCAGCAGTCCACGGCGGAATCAGCCCCAGCATTTT.

V usage is TRBV7-9 and J usage is TRBJ2-1; TRBD2 matches at 9 bases. The CDR3 is 15 residues long. Germline loops: CDR1 SEHNR, CDR2 FQNEAQ (reference sequence). V shed 2 bases, J shed 3 bases, and the junction held 2 bases outside the gene matches. Written as DNA, the CDR3 is TGTGCCAGCAGCTTACTAGCGGGGCGCTACAATGAGCAGTTCTTC. It yields the protein CASSLLAGRYNEQFF.

This clone was detected only once. The V and J genes are TRBV5-1 and TRBJ2-7; 9 nucleotides agree with TRBD1. The CDR3 totals 15 residues. The J segment lost 5 bases and the V segment lost 0 bases, leaving 6 bases of the junction unmatched. From germline, CDR1 is SGHRS and CDR2 YFSETQ. This CDR3 is CASSLGQGVRNEQYF. Here the CDR3 DNA reads TGCGCCAGCAGCTTGGGACAGGGGGTAAGAAACGAGCAGTACTTC. Based on the CDR3 plus reference TRBV5-1 and TRBJ2-7, the full variable domain is KAGVTQTPRYLIKTRGQQVTLSCSPISGHRSVSWYQQTPGQGLQFLFEYFSETQRNKGNFPGRFSGRQFSNSRSEMNVSTLELGDSALYLCASSLGQGVRNEQYFGPGTRLTVT.